Sequencing of this T cell receptor beta chain was carried out in a study of breast tumors, draining lymph nodes, adjacent tissues. Broader study findings: Tumor T cell lymph node origin was a supported hypothesis, not proven. The data were judged consistent with most tumor T cells coming from lymph node and expanding in tumor. Tumor and nontumor repertoires were significantly more similar in luminal-like than in basal-like breast cancer.

This CDR3 comprises 16 residues. The V segment lost 4 bases and the J segment 5 bases; nucleotides outside the gene matches: 13. Germline V gene data show CDR1 as MNHNS and CDR2 as SASEGT. This clonotype was seen many times. Its antigen is still unknown. One entry per CDR3 protein results from TCRdb running MiXCR on the multiplex PCR reads. Of about 130,000 distinct CDR3 sequences in the sample, over 20% were seen once. Axillary draining lymph nodes of breast cancer patients supplied the node samples. Source material: axillary lymph node tissue. This TCR derives from a female donor with breast cancer. Some clones in this sample may be carry-over from other donors' samples. The chain combines TRBV6-1 with TRBJ2-7; 8 bases fit TRBD2. CDR3 amino acids: CASSGWTAGGVDEQYF. CDR3 coding DNA: TGTGCCAGCAGTGGTTGGACGGCGGGAGGAGTAGACGAGCAGTACTTC.